This paragraph covers one T cell receptor beta chain sequence. This sample stems from a study of blood T cell repertoires in COVID-19. Study at large: PBMCs, B-cell-depleted T cells, or T cells provided the cDNA or gDNA that made up the material.

Authors' analysis steps: Reference gene primer amplification gave nucleated cell count estimates. Only in-frame clones appear in the TCRdb table, and some are missing; sequencing was by immunoSEQ multiplex PCR. The V and J calls and clone size were taken over from that table, and D and trimming were inferred from the DNA. The repertoire consists of around 200,000 clones, with approximately 87% occurring once and the leading ten covering approximately 3.3%. CDR3 length: 17 residues. Per the germline V gene, CDR1 is KGHSH and CDR2 is LQKENI. J was trimmed by 0 bases and V by 5 bases; bases with no gene match: 10. Which cohort a participant joined came from the clinical history participants gave.

Specimen: PBMCs or T cells enriched from blood (not recorded which). This TCR derives from a woman aged 45-65 years in a cohort exposed to, infected with or recovered from COVID-19 (not recorded which). This chain links TRBV18 with TRBJ2-7; 10 bases are a match to TRBD1. The DNA for the CDR3 is TGTGCCAGCTCATCCACCGGGGGACAGGGGTACTCCTACGAGCAGTACTTC. It specifies CASSSTGGQGYSYEQYF. Complete variable domain (other parts from reference TRBV18 and TRBJ2-7): NAGVMQNPRHLVRRRGQEARLRCSPMKGHSHVYWYRQLPEEGLKFMVYLQKENIIDESGMPKERFSAEFPKEGPSILRIQQVVRGDSAAYFCASSSTGGQGYSYEQYFGPGTRLTVT.